The clone carrying this TCR beta chain was counted only a few times. These data originate in a study of blood T cell repertoires in COVID-19. Study-level information: COVID-19 samples collected from the United States, Italy and Spain covered acute and convalescent phases. From T cells, B-cell-depleted T cells, or PBMCs came the material, which was cDNA or gDNA.

The CDR3 is 15 residues long. After removal of 2 bases from V and 6 bases from J, the junction contained 6 bases not matched to a gene. Germline V CDR1 and CDR2: SGHRS, YFSETQ. The table came from immunoSEQ multiplex PCR; TCRdb's copy has only in-frame clones and leaves some out. Of around 130,000 clones detected, just over 75% appear once; the ten largest clones hold about a tenth. This receptor was identified in a human donor in a cohort sampled during active COVID-19. Sample: peripheral blood. The rearrangement uses TRBV5-1 and TRBJ2-1; 9 bases map to TRBD1. The CDR3 protein is CASSFPGQGFNEQFF. The DNA of the CDR3 is TGCGCCAGCAGCTTCCCGGGACAGGGCTTCAATGAGCAGTTCTTC.